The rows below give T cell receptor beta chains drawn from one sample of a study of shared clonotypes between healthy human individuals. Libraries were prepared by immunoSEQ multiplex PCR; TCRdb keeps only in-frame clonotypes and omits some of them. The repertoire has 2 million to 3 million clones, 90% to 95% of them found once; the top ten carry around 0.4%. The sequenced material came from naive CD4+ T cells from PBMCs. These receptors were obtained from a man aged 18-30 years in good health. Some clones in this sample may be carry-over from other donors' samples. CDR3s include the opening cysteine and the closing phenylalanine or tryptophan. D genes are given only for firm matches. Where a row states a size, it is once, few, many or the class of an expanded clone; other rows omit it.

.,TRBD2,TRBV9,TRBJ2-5,TGTGCCAGCAGCGTAGCTACTAGCGGGAGAGAGACCCAGTACTTC,CASSVATSGRETQYF
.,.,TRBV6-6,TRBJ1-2,TGTGCCAGCGGGTACCGGGGGGGAAACTATGGCTACACCTTC,CASGYRGGNYGYTF
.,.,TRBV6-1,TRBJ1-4,TGTGCCAGCAGTGATGGGGGGGCTAATGAAAAACTGTTTTTT,CASSDGGANEKLFF
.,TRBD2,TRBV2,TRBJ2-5,TGTGCCAGCAGTGAATTAGCCCGGGACTACCGACGAGAGACCCAGTACTTC,CASSELARDYRRETQYF
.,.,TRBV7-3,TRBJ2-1,TGTGCCAGCAGCTTTACAGGGAGGGATGAGCAGTTCTTC,CASSFTGRDEQFF
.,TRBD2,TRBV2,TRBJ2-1,TGTGCCAGCAGGGAGGGGACTAGCGGGAACAATGAGCAGTTCTTC,CASREGTSGNNEQFF
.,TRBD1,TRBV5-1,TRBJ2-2,TGCGCCAGCAGCGCAGACAGGGCGAACACCGGGGAGCTGTTTTTT,CASSADRANTGELFF
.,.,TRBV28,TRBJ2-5,TGTGCCAGCAGTCCCGATCGGGGGCAAGAGACCCAGTACTTC,CASSPDRGQETQYF
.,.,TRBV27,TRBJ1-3,TGTGCCAGCAGTTTATCTAAGGGAAGGCCCCCAAACTTCTCTGGAAACACCATATATTTT,CASSLSKGRPPNFSGNTIYF
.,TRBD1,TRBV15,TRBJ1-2,TGTGCCACACAGACAGGGGGCGGCTATGGCTACACCTTC,CATQTGGGYGYTF
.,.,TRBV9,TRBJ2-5,TGTGCCAGCAGCGTAGCTACTGGGGGCTTCGGGGAGACCCAGTACTTC,CASSVATGGFGETQYF
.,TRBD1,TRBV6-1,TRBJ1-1,TGTGCCAGCAGTGGCCGGGACAGGGTAGATGAAGCTTTCTTT,CASSGRDRVDEAFF
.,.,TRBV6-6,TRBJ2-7,TGTGCCAGCAGTTACCGGCAGGGGAACTACGAGCAGTACTTC,CASSYRQGNYEQYF
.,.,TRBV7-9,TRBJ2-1,TGTGCCAGCAGCTCCCACAGTGGTCGCGAGCAGTTCTTC,CASSSHSGREQFF
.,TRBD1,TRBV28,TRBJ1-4,TGTGCCAGCAGTGGCAGACAGGGGCTAAATGAAAAACTGTTTTTT,CASSGRQGLNEKLFF
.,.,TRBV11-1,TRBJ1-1,TGTGCCAGCAGCCCTATCGGACAAGTGAACACTGAAGCTTTCTTT,CASSPIGQVNTEAFF
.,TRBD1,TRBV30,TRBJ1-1,TGTGCCTGGAGCCCGCTGGTGTTGATGGTTACAGGGGACGGGACTGAAGCTTTCTTT,CAWSPLVLMVTGDGTEAFF
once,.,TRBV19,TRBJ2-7,TGTGCCAGTAGTATAGGAGGGTACGAGCAGTACTTC,CASSIGGYEQYF
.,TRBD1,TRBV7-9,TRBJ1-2,TGTGCCAGCAGCCCAGGACAGGGCTCCTTC,CASSPGQGSF
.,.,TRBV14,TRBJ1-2,TGTGCCAGCAGCCCAGTTCTGGCGCAGCGGAACTATGGCTACACCTTC,CASSPVLAQRNYGYTF
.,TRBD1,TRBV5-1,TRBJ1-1,TGCGCCAGCAGTTTCTACAGGGGGCTTGGCACTGAAGCTTTCTTT,CASSFYRGLGTEAFF
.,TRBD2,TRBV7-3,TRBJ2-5,TGTGCCAGCAGCTTGGCGGGAGCCCCAGAGACCCAGTACTTC,CASSLAGAPETQYF
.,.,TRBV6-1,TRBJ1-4,TGTGCCAGCAGTGATTTGATAGGGACTAATGAAAAACTGTTTTTT,CASSDLIGTNEKLFF
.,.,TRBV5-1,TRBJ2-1,TGCGCCAGCAGCTTGGTGGGGACCGGGATCAGCTCCTACAATGAGCAGTTCTTC,CASSLVGTGISSYNEQFF
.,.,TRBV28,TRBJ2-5,TGTGCCAGCAGTTTATTCGGGGGGCCCCAAGAGACCCAGTACTTC,CASSLFGGPQETQYF
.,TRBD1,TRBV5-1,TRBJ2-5,TGCGCCAGCAGCCAGGGGGCCCCGCCTCAAGAGACCCAGTACTTC,CASSQGAPPQETQYF
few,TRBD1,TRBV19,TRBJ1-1,TGTGCCAGTAGTAATGGGGGAACAGGGGGCACTGAAGCTTTCTTT,CASSNGGTGGTEAFF
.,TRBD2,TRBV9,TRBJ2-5,TGTGCCAGCAGCCTGGGGACTAGCGGGAGGAGTCAAGAGACCCAGTACTTC,CASSLGTSGRSQETQYF
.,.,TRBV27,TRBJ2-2,TGTGCCACAAAGGGACTCCAGAACACCGGGGAGCTGTTTTTT,CATKGLQNTGELFF
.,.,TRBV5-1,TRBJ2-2,TGCGCCAGCAGCTCTCCAGGGTCGACCGGGGAGCTGTTTTTT,CASSSPGSTGELFF
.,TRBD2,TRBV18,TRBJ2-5,TGTGCCAGCTCTCGATCTTCCGGGACTAGCGGTCCCCTTTGGTACTTC,CASSRSSGTSGPLWYF
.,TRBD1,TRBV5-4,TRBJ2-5,TGTGCCAGCAGCGTGCCCCACAGGGGTGGTGAGACCCAGTACTTC,CASSVPHRGGETQYF
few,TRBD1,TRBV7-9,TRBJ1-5,TGTGCCAGCGGACAGGGGGTGAGCAATCAGCCCCAGCATTTT,CASGQGVSNQPQHF
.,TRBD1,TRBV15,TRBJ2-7,TGTGCCACCAGCAGAGGGGCGGGACAGGGGGCTTACGAGCAGTACTTC,CATSRGAGQGAYEQYF
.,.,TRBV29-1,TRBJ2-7,TGCAGCGTCGCAACAGGAGACGAGCAGTACTTC,CSVATGDEQYF
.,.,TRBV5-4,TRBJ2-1,TGTGCCAGCAGCTTGGGTGGATTCTCCTACAATGAGCAGTTCTTC,CASSLGGFSYNEQFF
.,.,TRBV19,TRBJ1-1,TGTGCCAGTAGTCCCAGGGCCCTGACTGAAGCTTTCTTT,CASSPRALTEAFF
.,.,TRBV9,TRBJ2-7,TGTGCCAGCAGCCCAGGGGCTAACTCCTACGAGCAGTACTTC,CASSPGANSYEQYF
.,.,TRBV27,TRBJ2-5,TGTGCCAGGGTGGGGGAGACCCAGTACTTC,CARVGETQYF
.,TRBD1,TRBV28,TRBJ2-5,TGTGCCAGCAGAACCCCCGGACAGGGTTCTAGGGAGACCCAGTACTTC,CASRTPGQGSRETQYF
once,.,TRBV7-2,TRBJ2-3,TGTGCCAGCAGCTTAGCGCTAACGGAAGCAGATACGCAGTATTTT,CASSLALTEADTQYF
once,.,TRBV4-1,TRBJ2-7,TGCGCCAGCAGCCACTTAGAGGGCGGAAAAAACTACGAGCAGTACTTC,CASSHLEGGKNYEQYF
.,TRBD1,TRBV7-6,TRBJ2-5,TGTGCCAGCAGCTTAGCGGGACAGGTCCAAGAGACCCAGTACTTC,CASSLAGQVQETQYF
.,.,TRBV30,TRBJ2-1,TGTGCCTGGAGTGACACCTACAATGAGCAGTTCTTC,CAWSDTYNEQFF
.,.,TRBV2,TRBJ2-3,TGTGCCAGCAGTGAAAGGGAAGATACGCAGTATTTT,CASSEREDTQYF
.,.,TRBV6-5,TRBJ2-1,TGTGCCAGCAGTTACTCGACGGGACCGCCTTTGGTGCAGTTCTTC,CASSYSTGPPLVQFF
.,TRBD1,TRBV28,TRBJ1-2,TGTGCCAGCAGTTTGGTCGGACAGGCTTCCAACTATGGCTACACCTTC,CASSLVGQASNYGYTF
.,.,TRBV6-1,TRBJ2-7,TGTGCCAGCAGCGGCACACTTTACGAGCAGTACTTC,CASSGTLYEQYF
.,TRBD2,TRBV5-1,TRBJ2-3,TGCGCCAGCAGCTTGTCTAGCGGGACCACAGATACGCAGTATTTT,CASSLSSGTTDTQYF
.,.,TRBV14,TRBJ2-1,TGTGCCAGCAGCGCGGGACTTGGAAATGAGCAGTTCTTC,CASSAGLGNEQFF
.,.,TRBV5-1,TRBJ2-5,TGCGCCAGCAGCTTGGCCGTGTTCCAAGAGACCCAGTACTTC,CASSLAVFQETQYF
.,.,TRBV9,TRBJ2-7,TGTGCCAGCAGCGTAGACGGGGTCTACGAGCAGTACTTC,CASSVDGVYEQYF
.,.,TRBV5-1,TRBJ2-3,TGCGCCAGCAGCCCCCCAATGGGGACGGCAGACACAGATACGCAGTATTTT,CASSPPMGTADTDTQYF
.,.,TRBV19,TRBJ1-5,TGTGCCAGTAGATCACCGGGCCGTGGGATCAATCAGCCCCAGCATTTT,CASRSPGRGINQPQHF
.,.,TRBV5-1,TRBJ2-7,TGCGCCAGCAGCCTGGACGGATACTACGAGCAGTACTTC,CASSLDGYYEQYF